The present entry profiles one T cell receptor beta chain with its context. Its antigen is unknown. This entry comes from a study of T-cell memory formation after mild COVID-19. General study points: Detection of some responders pre-infection suggested pre-existing cross-reactive memory T cells participated. Confirmation was lacking for SARS-CoV-2 specificity of second-wave clones that peaked on day 37.

TCRdb reprocessed the 5' RACE reads via MiXCR and lists one record per CDR3 protein. The profile shows 250,000 to 350,000 distinct CDR3 sequences, approximately 19% of them singletons. The sequenced material came from PBMCs or a T cell subset sorted from them (not recorded which). This sequence originates from a young man who had mild COVID-19 (a few samples of this study predate the infection). Cell type and time point are not known.

CDR3 protein: CASSPTVSNYGYTF. Written as DNA, the CDR3 is TGTGCCAGCTCACCAACAGTTTCTAACTATGGCTACACCTTC. This chain uses TRBV18 with TRBJ1-2, with D unclear. There are 14 residues in the CDR3. Deletions cut 2 bases from V and 0 bases from J, with 7 bases between. The germline V gene encodes CDR1 KGHSH and CDR2 LQKENI.